The TCR beta chain described here comes from a study of blood T cells in healthy people across ages. This clonotype was seen a handful of times. The V segment lost 6 bases and the J segment 3 bases; nucleotides outside the gene matches: 14. The CDR3 length is 17 residues. Per the germline V gene, CDR1 is DFQATT and CDR2 is SNEGSKA (reference sequence). Together with a sample-barcoded 5' primer, a J-beta primer mix was included in a second PCR lasting about 7 to 12 cycles. One entry per CDR3 protein, called by TCRdb with MiXCR from the 5' RACE reads. The table records 450,000 to 600,000 distinct CDR3 sequences, around a quarter of them present only once. Peripheral blood was drawn, around 9.3 milliliters per donor. The same specimen was also included in a second study, on T cells of mothers and their children.

Source material: blood. The gene calls are TRBV20-1 and TRBJ1-4; 9 nucleotides match TRBD1. This sequence was found in a boy younger than 10 in good health. The CDR3 here is CSAPPGQGSGANEKLFF. The DNA of the CDR3 is TGCAGTGCCCCACCGGGACAGGGAAGCGGAGCTAATGAAAAACTGTTTTTT.